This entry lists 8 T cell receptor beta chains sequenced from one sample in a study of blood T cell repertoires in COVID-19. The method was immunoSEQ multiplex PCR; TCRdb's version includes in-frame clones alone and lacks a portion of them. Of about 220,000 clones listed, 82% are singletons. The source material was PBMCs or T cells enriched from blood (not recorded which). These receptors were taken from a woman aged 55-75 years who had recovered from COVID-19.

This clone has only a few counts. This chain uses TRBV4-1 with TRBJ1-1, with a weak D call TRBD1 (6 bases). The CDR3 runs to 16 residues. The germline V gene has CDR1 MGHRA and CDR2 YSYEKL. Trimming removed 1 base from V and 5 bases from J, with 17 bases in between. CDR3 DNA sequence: TGCGCCAGCAGCCAAGGCCAACAGGGAAGGGGGACTGAAGCTTTCTTT. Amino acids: CASSQGQQGRGTEAFF.

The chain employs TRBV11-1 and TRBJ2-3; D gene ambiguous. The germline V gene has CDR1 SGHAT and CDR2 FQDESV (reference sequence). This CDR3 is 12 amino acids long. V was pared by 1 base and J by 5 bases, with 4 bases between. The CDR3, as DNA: TGTGCCAGCAGCTTAGTTAGAGATACGCAGTATTTT. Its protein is CASSLVRDTQYF.

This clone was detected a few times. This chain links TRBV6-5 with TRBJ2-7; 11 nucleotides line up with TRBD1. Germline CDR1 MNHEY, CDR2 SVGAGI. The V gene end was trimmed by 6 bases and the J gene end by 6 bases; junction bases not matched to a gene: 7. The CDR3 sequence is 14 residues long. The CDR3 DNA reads TGTGCCAGCAGCCCCGGACAGGGGGCAAGCGAGCAGTACTTC. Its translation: CASSPGQGASEQYF.

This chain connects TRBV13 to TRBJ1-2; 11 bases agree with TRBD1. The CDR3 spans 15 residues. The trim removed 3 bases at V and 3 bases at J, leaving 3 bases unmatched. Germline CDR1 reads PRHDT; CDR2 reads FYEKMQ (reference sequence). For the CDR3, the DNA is TGTGCCAGCAGCTTTGCGGGACAGGGGGACTATGGCTACACCTTC. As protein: CASSFAGQGDYGYTF.

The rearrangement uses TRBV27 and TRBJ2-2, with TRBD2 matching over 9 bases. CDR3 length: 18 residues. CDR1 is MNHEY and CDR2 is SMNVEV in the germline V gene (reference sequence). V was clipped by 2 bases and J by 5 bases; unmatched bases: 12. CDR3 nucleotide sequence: TGTGCCAGCAGTTTAGATCCAGCGGGGGGTTCTTATACCGGGGAGCTGTTTTTT. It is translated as CASSLDPAGGSYTGELFF.

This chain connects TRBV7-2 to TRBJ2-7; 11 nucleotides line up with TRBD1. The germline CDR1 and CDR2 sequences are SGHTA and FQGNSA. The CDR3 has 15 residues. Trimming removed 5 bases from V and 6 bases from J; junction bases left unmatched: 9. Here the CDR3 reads CASSLSGQGVGEQYF. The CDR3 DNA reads TGTGCCAGCAGCCTCTCGGGACAGGGGGTTGGCGAGCAGTACTTC.

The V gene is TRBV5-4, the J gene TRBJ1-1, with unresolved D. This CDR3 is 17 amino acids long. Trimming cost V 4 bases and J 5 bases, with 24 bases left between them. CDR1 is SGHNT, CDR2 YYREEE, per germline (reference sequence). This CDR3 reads CASSQYSRRALRTEAFF. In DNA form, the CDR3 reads TGTGCCAGCAGCCAATATTCGAGGCGGGCGCTGAGGACTGAAGCTTTCTTT.

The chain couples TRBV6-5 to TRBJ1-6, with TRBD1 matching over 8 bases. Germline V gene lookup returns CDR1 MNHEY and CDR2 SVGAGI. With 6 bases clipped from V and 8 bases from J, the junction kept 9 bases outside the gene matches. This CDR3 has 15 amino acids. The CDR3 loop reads CASSGGQGGDSPLHF. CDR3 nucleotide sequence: TGTGCCAGCAGCGGCGGACAGGGTGGGGATTCACCCCTCCACTTT.